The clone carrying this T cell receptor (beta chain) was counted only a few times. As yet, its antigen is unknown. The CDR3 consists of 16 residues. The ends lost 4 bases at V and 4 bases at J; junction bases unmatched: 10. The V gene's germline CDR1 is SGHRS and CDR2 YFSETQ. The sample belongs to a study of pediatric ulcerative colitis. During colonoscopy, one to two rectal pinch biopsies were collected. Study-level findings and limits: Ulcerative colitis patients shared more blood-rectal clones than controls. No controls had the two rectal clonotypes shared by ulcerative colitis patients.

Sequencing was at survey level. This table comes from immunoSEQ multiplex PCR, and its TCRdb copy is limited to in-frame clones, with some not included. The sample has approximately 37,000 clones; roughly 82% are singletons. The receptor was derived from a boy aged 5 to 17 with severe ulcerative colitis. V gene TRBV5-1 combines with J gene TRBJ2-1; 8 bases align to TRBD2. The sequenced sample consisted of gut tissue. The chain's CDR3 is CASSPTPGTRYNEQFF. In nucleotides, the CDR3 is TGCGCCAGCAGCCCCACCCCCGGGACTAGATACAATGAGCAGTTCTTC.